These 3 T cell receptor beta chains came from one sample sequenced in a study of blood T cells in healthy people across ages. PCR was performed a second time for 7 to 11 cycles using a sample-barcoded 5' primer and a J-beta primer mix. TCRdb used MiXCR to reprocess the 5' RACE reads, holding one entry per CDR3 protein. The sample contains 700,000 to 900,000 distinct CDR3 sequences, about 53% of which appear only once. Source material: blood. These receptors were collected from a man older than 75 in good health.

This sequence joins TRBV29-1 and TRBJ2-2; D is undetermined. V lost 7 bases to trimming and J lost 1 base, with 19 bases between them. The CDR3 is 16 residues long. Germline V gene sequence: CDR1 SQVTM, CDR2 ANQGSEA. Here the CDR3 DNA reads TGCAGCGCCTCCTCGGCGGAAAGTCGGAACACCGGGGAGCTGTTTTTT. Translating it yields CSASSAESRNTGELFF.

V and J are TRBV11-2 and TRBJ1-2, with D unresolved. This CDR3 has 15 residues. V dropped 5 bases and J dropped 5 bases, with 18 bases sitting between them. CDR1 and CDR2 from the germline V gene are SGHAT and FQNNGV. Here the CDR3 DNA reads TGTGCCAGCAGCCCCAGACAAGGGTGGAGGTATGGCTACACCTTC. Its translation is CASSPRQGWRYGYTF.

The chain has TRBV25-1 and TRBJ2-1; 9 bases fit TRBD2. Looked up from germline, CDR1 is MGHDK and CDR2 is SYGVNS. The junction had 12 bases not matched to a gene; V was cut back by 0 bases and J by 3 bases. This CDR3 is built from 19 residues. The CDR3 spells CASSEYGAGGGRHYNEQFF. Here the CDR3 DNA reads TGTGCCAGCAGTGAATATGGAGCGGGAGGCGGCCGTCACTACAATGAGCAGTTCTTC.